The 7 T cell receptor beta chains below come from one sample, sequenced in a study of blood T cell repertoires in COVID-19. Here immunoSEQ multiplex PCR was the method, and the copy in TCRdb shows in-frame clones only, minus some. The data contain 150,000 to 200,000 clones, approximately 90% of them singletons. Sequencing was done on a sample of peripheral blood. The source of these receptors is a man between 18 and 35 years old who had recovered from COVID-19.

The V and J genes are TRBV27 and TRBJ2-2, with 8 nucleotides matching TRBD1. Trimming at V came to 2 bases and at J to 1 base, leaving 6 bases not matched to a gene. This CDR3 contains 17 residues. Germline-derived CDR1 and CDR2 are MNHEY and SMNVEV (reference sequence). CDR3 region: CASSLEGDRLNTGELFF. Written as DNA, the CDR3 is TGTGCCAGCAGTTTAGAGGGGGACAGGTTGAACACCGGGGAGCTGTTTTTT.

As DNA, the CDR3 is TGTGCCAGCACGGGATGGACTGCCTATGGCTACACCTTC. Its translation: CASTGWTAYGYTF. The rearrangement joins TRBV27 to TRBJ1-2, with no clear D. This CDR3 is built from 13 residues. With 7 bases removed from V and 4 bases from J, the gap between germline ends came to 13 bases. Germline V lookup: CDR1 MNHEY, CDR2 SMNVEV (reference sequence).

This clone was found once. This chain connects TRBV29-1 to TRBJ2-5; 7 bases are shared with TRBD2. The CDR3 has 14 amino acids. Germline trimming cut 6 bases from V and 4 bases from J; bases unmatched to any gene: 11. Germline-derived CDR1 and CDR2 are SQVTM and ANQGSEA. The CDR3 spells CSVSSGSSLETQYF. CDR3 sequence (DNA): TGCAGCGTCTCTAGCGGCTCCTCACTAGAGACCCAGTACTTC.

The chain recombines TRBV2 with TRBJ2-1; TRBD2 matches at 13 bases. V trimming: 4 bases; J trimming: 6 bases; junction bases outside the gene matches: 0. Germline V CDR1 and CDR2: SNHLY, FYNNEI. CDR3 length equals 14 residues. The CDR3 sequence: CASSGTSGSNEQFF. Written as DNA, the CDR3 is TGTGCCAGCAGTGGGACTAGCGGGAGCAATGAGCAGTTCTTC.

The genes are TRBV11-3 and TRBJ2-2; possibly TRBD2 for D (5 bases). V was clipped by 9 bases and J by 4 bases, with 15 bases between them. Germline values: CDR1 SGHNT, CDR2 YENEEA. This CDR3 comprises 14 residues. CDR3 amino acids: CASGVGVGTGELFF. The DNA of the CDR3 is TGTGCCAGTGGTGTCGGGGTAGGCACCGGGGAGCTGTTTTTT.

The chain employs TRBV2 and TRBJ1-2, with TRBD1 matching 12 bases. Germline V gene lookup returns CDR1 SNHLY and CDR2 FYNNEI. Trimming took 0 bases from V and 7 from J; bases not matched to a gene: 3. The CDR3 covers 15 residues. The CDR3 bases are TGTGCCAGCAGTGAAGCGGGACAGGGGGCGCTTGGCTACACCTTC. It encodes CASSEAGQGALGYTF.

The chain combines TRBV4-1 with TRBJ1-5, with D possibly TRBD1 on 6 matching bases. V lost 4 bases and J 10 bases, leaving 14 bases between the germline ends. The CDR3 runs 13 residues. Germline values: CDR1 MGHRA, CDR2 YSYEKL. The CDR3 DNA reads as TGCGCCAGCAGCCTGGACAGTTATAATCCCCAGCATTTT. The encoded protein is CASSLDSYNPQHF.